These 27 T cell receptor beta chains came from one sample sequenced in a study of T cells after yellow fever vaccination. MiXCR was run by TCRdb on the 5' RACE reads, yielding one entry per CDR3 protein. The repertoire holds some 170,000 distinct CDR3 sequences, with around 8.5% as singletons. The starting material was CD8+ T cells sorted from PBMCs, obtained 45 days after the yellow fever booster vaccination. The receptors come from a young man who received the YFV17D yellow fever vaccine.

This clonotype was seen a handful of times. V and J are TRBV7-9 and TRBJ2-1, with a weak D call TRBD2 (6 bases). Germline CDR1 reads SEHNR; CDR2 reads FQNEAQ (reference sequence). V lost 5 bases to trimming and J lost 2 bases, with 13 bases between them. This CDR3 contains 15 residues. The CDR3 nucleotides read TGTGCCAGCAGCGAACCGGGACTTGCCTACAATGAGCAGTTCTTC. Protein: CASSEPGLAYNEQFF.

This clonotype was observed a handful of times. The chain carries TRBV9 and TRBJ1-2; D ambiguous. The CDR3 covers 15 residues. Trimming cost V 2 bases and J 2 bases, with 13 bases left between them. The V gene's germline CDR1 is SGDLS and CDR2 YYNGEE. The CDR3 here is CASSVAETVNYGYTF. CDR3 sequence (DNA): TGTGCCAGCAGCGTTGCCGAAACGGTGAACTATGGCTACACCTTC.

V gene TRBV3-1 combines with J gene TRBJ1-4; tentatively, D is TRBD1 (5 bases). V was clipped by 0 bases and J by 5 bases, with 7 bases between them. CDR1 is LGHDT, CDR2 YNNKEL, per germline (reference sequence). The CDR3 contains 14 residues. The CDR3 reads CASSQDWGNEKLFF. CDR3 in DNA: TGTGCCAGCAGCCAAGATTGGGGGAATGAAAAACTGTTTTTT.

This chain connects TRBV6-2 or TRBV6-3 to TRBJ2-3; D not resolved. This CDR3 region has 13 residues. Germline CDR1 and CDR2: MNHEY and SVGEGT. V lost 2 bases to trimming and J lost 5 bases, with 8 bases between them. CDR3 bases: TGTGCCAGCAGTTACAGCTGGGGAGATACGCAGTATTTT. Translation: CASSYSWGDTQYF.

V is TRBV6-2 or TRBV6-3 and J is TRBJ1-5; D is unresolved. The germline V and J ends were trimmed by 3 bases and 2 bases, with 11 bases remaining between them. The CDR3 consists of 15 residues. CDR1 MNHEY and CDR2 SVGEGT come from the germline V gene. CDR3 in DNA: TGTGCCAGCAGTTATACCGCTTCTGGCAATCAGCCCCAGCATTTT. Protein: CASSYTASGNQPQHF.

This rearrangement joins TRBV9 to TRBJ2-5; 7 bases fit TRBD2. After removal of 4 bases from V and 1 base from J, the junction contained 7 bases not matched to a gene. This CDR3 is 15 amino acids long. CDR1 SGDLS and CDR2 YYNGEE come from the germline V gene. CDR3 region: CASSLAGVVQETQYF. CDR3 coding DNA: TGTGCCAGCAGCCTCGCGGGGGTAGTCCAAGAGACCCAGTACTTC. Full variable domain (remainder filled in from reference TRBV9 and TRBJ2-5): DSGVTQTPKHLITATGQRVTLRCSPRSGDLSVYWYQQSLDQGLQFLIQYYNGEERAKGNILERFSAQQFPDLHSELNLSSLELGDSALYFCASSLAGVVQETQYFGPGTRLLVL.

The chain employs TRBV7-9 and TRBJ2-7; TRBD1 matches 10 bases. The V gene's germline CDR1 is SEHNR and CDR2 FQNEAQ (reference sequence). The V and J ends lost 7 bases and 6 bases, in that order; junction bases with no gene match: 9. The CDR3 spans 14 residues. The CDR3 loop is CASIPGQGEGEQYF. The CDR3, as DNA: TGTGCCAGCATCCCTGGACAGGGGGAAGGCGAGCAGTACTTC.

This chain joins TRBV9 and TRBJ2-5; 15 nucleotides match TRBD2. J was trimmed by 4 bases and V by 3 bases; bases with no gene match: 4. Looked up from germline, CDR1 is SGDLS and CDR2 is YYNGEE. This CDR3 contains 16 residues. The chain's CDR3 is CASSAGLAGGGETQYF. The CDR3 DNA sequence: TGTGCCAGCAGCGCGGGACTAGCGGGGGGTGGAGAGACCCAGTACTTC.

This clonotype was counted between two and nine times. The chain uses TRBV4-3 and TRBJ2-7, with TRBD1 matching 7 bases. Germline V CDR1 and CDR2: LGHNA, YSLEER. This CDR3 spans 15 amino acids. V shed 4 bases, J shed 2 bases, and the junction held 8 bases outside the gene matches. The CDR3 DNA reads TGCGCCAGCAGCCCAAGTATCGGGACAGCCTACGAGCAGTACGTC. It codes for CASSPSIGTAYEQYV.

The gene calls are TRBV6-5 and TRBJ2-1, with D perhaps TRBD1 or TRBD2 (5 bases each). The CDR3 runs 15 residues. V lost 6 bases and J 0 bases, leaving 12 bases between the germline ends. Germline CDR1 reads MNHEY; CDR2 reads SVGAGI. The CDR3 DNA sequence: TGTGCCAGCAGAGACGCAGGGAGCTCCTACAATGAGCAGTTCTTC. Protein product: CASRDAGSSYNEQFF.

This clonotype was counted a few times. This sequence joins TRBV6-1 and TRBJ2-1; 11 positions agree with TRBD1. Germline trimming cut 1 base from V and 9 bases from J; bases unmatched to any gene: 5. The CDR3 runs 15 residues. Germline assignment: CDR1 MNHNS and CDR2 SASEGT. CDR3 in amino acids: CASSEVDRGRPEQFF. In DNA form, the CDR3 reads TGTGCCAGCAGTGAAGTGGACAGGGGGCGGCCTGAGCAGTTCTTC.

The chain links TRBV20-1 to TRBJ2-1, with a possible D match to TRBD2 (7 bases). V gave up 5 bases and J gave up 4 bases, with 15 bases separating them. Looked up from germline, CDR1 is DFQATT and CDR2 is SNEGSKA (reference sequence). This CDR3 spans 14 amino acids. CDR3 residues: CSAGGALGYNEQFF. CDR3 sequence (DNA): TGCAGTGCTGGGGGGGCACTCGGATACAATGAGCAGTTCTTC.

The V call is TRBV4-3, the J call TRBJ2-5; D is ambiguous. CDR1 LGHNA and CDR2 YSLEER come from the germline V gene. This CDR3 has 15 amino acids. Trimming took 0 bases from V and 4 from J, leaving 12 bases between them. The CDR3 coding sequence is TGCGCCAGCAGCCAAGATTCTTCTTTCCCAGAGACCCAGTACTTC. The encoded protein is CASSQDSSFPETQYF.

There are many counts of this clonotype. The V and J genes are TRBV15 and TRBJ2-5, with TRBD2 as a possible D gene (5 bases). There are 15 residues in the CDR3. CDR1 and CDR2 (germline): LNHNV, YYDKDF (reference sequence). V dropped 5 bases and J dropped 2 bases, with 15 bases sitting between them. The CDR3 here is CATSDQGRGQETQYF. The CDR3 bases are TGTGCCACCAGCGACCAAGGCCGGGGTCAAGAGACCCAGTACTTC.

This clonotype has more than one count but fewer than ten. This chain connects TRBV6-2 or TRBV6-3 to TRBJ2-7; no reliable D call. V lost 2 bases to trimming and J lost 6 bases, with 14 bases between them. The CDR3 totals 14 residues. Germline CDR1 is MNHEY and CDR2 is SVGEGT. The CDR3 coding sequence is TGTGCCAGCAGTTACCGAAGGGAAACTCGCGAGCAGTACTTC. Its protein is CASSYRRETREQYF.

The chain links TRBV6-2 or TRBV6-3 to TRBJ2-5; a possible D gene is TRBD1 (6 bases). This CDR3 comprises 13 residues. CDR1 and CDR2 from the germline V gene are MNHEY and SVGEGT. The V end was cut by 6 bases, the J end by 5 bases, with 13 bases between. CDR3 in DNA: TGTGCCAGCAGCCTAATAACAGGGGAGACCCAGTACTTC. This codes for CASSLITGETQYF.

The chain joins TRBV5-5 to TRBJ1-2, with 9 bases lining up with TRBD1. Unmatched junction bases numbered 10, after V lost 2 bases and J lost 8 bases. This CDR3 spans 15 amino acids. Germline V lookup: CDR1 SGHKS, CDR2 YYEKEE (reference sequence). CDR3: CASSFWTGATEGYTF. In nucleotides, the CDR3 is TGTGCCAGCAGCTTTTGGACAGGGGCTACGGAAGGCTACACCTTC.

V usage is TRBV19 and J usage is TRBJ2-3; D is possibly TRBD1 or TRBD2 (5 bases each). V lost 6 bases and J lost 2, with 18 bases in between. Germline V gene sequence: CDR1 LNHDA, CDR2 SQIVND (reference sequence). This CDR3 region has 16 residues. The CDR3 DNA follows: TGTGCCAGTAGCGTCGGGGCCCGCCTTATCACAGATACGCAGTATTTT. Translated: CASSVGARLITDTQYF. The entire variable domain, with the rest obtained from reference TRBV19 and TRBJ2-3, is as follows: DGGITQSPKYLFRKEGQNVTLSCEQNLNHDAMYWYRQDPGQGLRLIYYSQIVNDFQKGDIAEGYSVSREKKESFPLTVTSAQKNPTAFYLCASSVGARLITDTQYFGPGTRLTVL.

Ten or more counts support this clonotype. The V and J genes are TRBV12-3 or TRBV12-4 and TRBJ2-2; D is possibly TRBD1 (5 bases). This CDR3 has 15 residues. Between the trimmed V and J ends, which lost 4 bases and 0 bases, there was a span of 9 bases. The CDR3 region is CASSSTASNTGELFF. DNA for the CDR3: TGTGCCAGCAGTTCGACAGCCTCGAACACCGGGGAGCTGTTTTTT.

This clonotype was seen more than once but under ten times. The chain is built from TRBV6-1 and TRBJ2-5; D ambiguous. Germline CDR1 is MNHNS and CDR2 is SASEGT. V lost 7 bases and J lost 2, with 14 bases in between. The CDR3 is 14 residues long. CDR3 region: CASMGWVQQETQYF. The CDR3 coding sequence is TGTGCCAGCATGGGCTGGGTCCAGCAAGAGACCCAGTACTTC.

Many counts were recorded for this clonotype. The V gene is TRBV25-1, the J gene TRBJ2-5; D is perhaps TRBD1 or TRBD2 (5 bases each). This CDR3 is built from 14 residues. Looked up from germline, CDR1 is MGHDK and CDR2 is SYGVNS. V was trimmed by 4 bases and J by 2 bases, leaving 11 bases between them. The CDR3 nucleotides are TGTGCCAGCAGTGCCCGGGACGGACAAGAGACCCAGTACTTC. This codes for CASSARDGQETQYF.

The CDR3 DNA is TGTGCCAGTAGTATATCGGGGACAGGGGTTGCAACTAATGAAAAACTGTTTTTT. It specifies CASSISGTGVATNEKLFF. The J gene is TRBJ1-4, the V gene TRBV19, with 10 positions matching TRBD1. Germline loops: CDR1 LNHDA, CDR2 SQIVND (reference sequence). CDR3 size: 18 residues. V shed 2 bases and J 0 bases; nucleotides not matched to a gene: 6.

Only a few counts were recorded for this clonotype. The chain couples TRBV15 to TRBJ2-6, with a possible D match to TRBD2 (5 bases). V lost 9 bases to trimming and J lost 4 bases, with 13 bases between them. Germline loops: CDR1 LNHNV, CDR2 YYDKDF (reference sequence). This CDR3 region has 14 residues. This CDR3 reads CATSASGGANVLTF. CDR3 DNA sequence: TGTGCCACGAGCGCCTCGGGAGGGGCCAACGTCCTGACTTTC.

This clonotype appeared a few times. J is TRBJ2-6 and V is TRBV5-6; no clear D. V was pared by 4 bases and J by 0 bases, with 8 bases between. CDR1 SGHDT and CDR2 YYEEEE come from the germline V gene. The CDR3 has 15 amino acids. The CDR3 is CASSLEYSGANVLTF. The CDR3 DNA reads as TGTGCCAGCAGCCTGGAATACTCTGGGGCCAACGTCCTGACTTTC.

The chain couples TRBV7-9 to TRBJ2-7, with a tentative D call TRBD2 (5 bases). Trimming took 4 bases from V and 3 from J, leaving 22 bases between them. Germline assignment: CDR1 SEHNR and CDR2 FQNEAQ (reference sequence). This CDR3 is built from 17 residues. The CDR3 loop reads CASSSAGEIIVFYEQYF. Here the CDR3 DNA reads TGTGCCAGCAGCTCTGCCGGGGAAATTATCGTCTTCTACGAGCAGTACTTC.

This clonotype was found a few times. The chain joins TRBV6-2 or TRBV6-3 to TRBJ1-2; no definite D call. The CDR3 contains 13 residues. The germline V gene encodes CDR1 MNHEY and CDR2 SVGEGT. V lost 3 bases to trimming and J lost 4 bases, with 9 bases between them. CDR3 sequence reads: CASSYRSGYGYTF. The CDR3 nucleotides read TGTGCCAGCAGTTATAGAAGCGGCTATGGCTACACCTTC.

In its sample, this clonotype was seen a few times. This rearrangement joins TRBV7-6 to TRBJ2-1; no firm D call. Germline V gene data show CDR1 as SGHVS and CDR2 as FNYEAQ. The V gene lost 5 bases and the J gene lost 5 bases, with 4 bases spanning the gap. The CDR3 has 11 residues. The CDR3 region is CASSVHNEQFF. DNA for the CDR3: TGTGCCAGCAGCGTCCACAATGAGCAGTTCTTC.